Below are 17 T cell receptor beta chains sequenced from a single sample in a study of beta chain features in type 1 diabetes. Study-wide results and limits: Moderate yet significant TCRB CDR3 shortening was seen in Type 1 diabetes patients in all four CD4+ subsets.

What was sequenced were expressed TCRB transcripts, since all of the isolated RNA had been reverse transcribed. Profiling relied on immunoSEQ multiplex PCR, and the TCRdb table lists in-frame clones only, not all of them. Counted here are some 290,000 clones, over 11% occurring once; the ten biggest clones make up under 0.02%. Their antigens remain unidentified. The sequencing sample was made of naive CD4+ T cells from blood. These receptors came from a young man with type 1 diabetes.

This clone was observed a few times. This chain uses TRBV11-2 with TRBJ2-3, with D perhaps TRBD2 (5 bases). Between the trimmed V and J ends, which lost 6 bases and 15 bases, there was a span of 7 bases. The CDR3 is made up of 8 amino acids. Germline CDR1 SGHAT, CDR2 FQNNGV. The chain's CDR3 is CASSRLYF. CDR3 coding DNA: TGTGCCAGCAGTCGACTATATTTT.

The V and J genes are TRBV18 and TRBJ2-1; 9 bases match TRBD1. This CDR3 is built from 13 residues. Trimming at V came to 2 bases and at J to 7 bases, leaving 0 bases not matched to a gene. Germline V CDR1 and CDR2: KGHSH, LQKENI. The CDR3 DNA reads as TGTGCCAGCTCACCAGGACAGGGGAATGAGCAGTTCTTC. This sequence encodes CASSPGQGNEQFF.

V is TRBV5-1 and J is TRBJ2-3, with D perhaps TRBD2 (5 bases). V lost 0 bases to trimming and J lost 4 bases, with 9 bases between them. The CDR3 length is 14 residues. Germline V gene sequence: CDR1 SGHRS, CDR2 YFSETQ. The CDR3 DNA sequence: TGCGCCAGCAGCTTGGCCCGAGGGCCAGATACGCAGTATTTT. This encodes CASSLARGPDTQYF. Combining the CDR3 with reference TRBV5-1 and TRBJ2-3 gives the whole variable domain KAGVTQTPRYLIKTRGQQVTLSCSPISGHRSVSWYQQTPGQGLQFLFEYFSETQRNKGNFPGRFSGRQFSNSRSEMNVSTLELGDSALYLCASSLARGPDTQYFGPGTRLTVL.

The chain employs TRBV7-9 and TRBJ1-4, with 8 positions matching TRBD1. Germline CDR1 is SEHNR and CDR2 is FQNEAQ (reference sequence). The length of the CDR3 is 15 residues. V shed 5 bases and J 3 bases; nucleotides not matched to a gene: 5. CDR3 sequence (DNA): TGTGCCAGCAGCCGCGGACAGGGTGCTAATGAAAAACTGTTTTTT. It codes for CASSRGQGANEKLFF.

CDR3 region: CASSLVGLAGLDTQYF. CDR3 DNA: TGTGCCAGCAGCTTAGTCGGACTAGCGGGACTAGATACGCAGTATTTT. V usage is TRBV7-8 and J usage is TRBJ2-3; 12 bases match TRBD2. The CDR3 sequence is 16 residues long. Per the germline V gene, CDR1 is SGHVS and CDR2 is FQNEAQ. V trimming: 1 base; J trimming: 5 bases; junction bases outside the gene matches: 4.

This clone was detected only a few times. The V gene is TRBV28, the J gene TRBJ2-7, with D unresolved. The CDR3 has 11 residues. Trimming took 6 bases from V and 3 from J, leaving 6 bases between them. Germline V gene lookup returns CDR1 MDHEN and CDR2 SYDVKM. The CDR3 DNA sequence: TGTGCCAGCAGCGTCGGCTACGAGCAGTACTTC. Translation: CASSVGYEQYF.

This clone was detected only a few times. The CDR3 nucleotides are TGCGCCAGCAGCGAGACAACCTACGAGCAGTACTTC. Residues: CASSETTYEQYF. The rearrangement uses TRBV5-1 and TRBJ2-7, with D hard to call. Germline V CDR1 and CDR2: SGHRS, YFSETQ. This CDR3 is built from 12 residues. Between the trimmed V and J ends, which lost 4 bases and 2 bases, there was a span of 7 bases.

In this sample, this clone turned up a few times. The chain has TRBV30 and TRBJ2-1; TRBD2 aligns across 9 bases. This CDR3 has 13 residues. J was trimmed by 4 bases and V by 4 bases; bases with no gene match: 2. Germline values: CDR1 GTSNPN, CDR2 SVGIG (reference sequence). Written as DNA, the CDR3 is TGTGCCTGGAAAAGCGGGAGGTACAATGAGCAGTTCTTC. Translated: CAWKSGRYNEQFF.

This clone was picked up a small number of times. DNA of the CDR3: TGTGCCAGCAGCTGGGAGGGGGAGACCCAGTACTTC. Its translation is CASSWEGETQYF. V and J are TRBV28 and TRBJ2-5; TRBD2 agrees at 7 bases. V trimming: 6 bases; J trimming: 5 bases; junction bases outside the gene matches: 3. This CDR3 comprises 12 residues. The V gene's germline CDR1 is MDHEN and CDR2 SYDVKM.

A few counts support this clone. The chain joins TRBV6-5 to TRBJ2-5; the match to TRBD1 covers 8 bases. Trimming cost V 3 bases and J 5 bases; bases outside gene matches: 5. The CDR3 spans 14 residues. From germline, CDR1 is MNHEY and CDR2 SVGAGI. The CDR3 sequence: CASSYGQGGETQYF. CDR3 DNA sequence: TGTGCCAGCAGTTATGGACAGGGCGGCGAGACCCAGTACTTC.

Written as DNA, the CDR3 is TGTGCCAGCAAAAGACTACAGGGCGAGGAGGAAGCTTTCTTT. Protein: CASKRLQGEEEAFF. The V and J genes are TRBV4-2 and TRBJ1-1; perhaps TRBD1 as D (6 bases). The CDR3 length is 14 residues. Trimming cost V 7 bases and J 8 bases, with 20 bases left between them. CDR1 and CDR2 from the germline V gene are LGHNA and YNFKEQ.

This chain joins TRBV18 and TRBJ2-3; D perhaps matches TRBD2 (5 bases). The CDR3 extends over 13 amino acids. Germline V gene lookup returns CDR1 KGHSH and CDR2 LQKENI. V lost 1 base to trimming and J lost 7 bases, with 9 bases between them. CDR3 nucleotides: TGTGCCAGCTCACCACTAGCGCTCCATACGCAGTATTTT. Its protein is CASSPLALHTQYF.

CDR3 residues: CASSPGTGGNFRAFF. The CDR3 region has the DNA TGTGCCAGCAGTCCTGGGACAGGGGGCAATTTCCGAGCTTTCTTT. The rearrangement joins TRBV28 to TRBJ1-1; 12 bases match TRBD1. CDR3 length: 15 amino acids. CDR1 is MDHEN and CDR2 is SYDVKM in the germline V gene. With 5 bases clipped from V and 10 bases from J, the junction kept 11 bases outside the gene matches.

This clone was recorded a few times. The CDR3 sequence: CASSFTDKNTEAFF. DNA of the CDR3: TGTGCCAGCTCATTCACAGATAAGAACACTGAAGCTTTCTTT. This chain links TRBV18 with TRBJ1-1, with D unclear. The CDR3 is 14 amino acids. The germline V and J ends were trimmed by 5 bases and 1 base, with 11 bases remaining between them. Germline lookup yields CDR1 KGHSH and CDR2 LQKENI.

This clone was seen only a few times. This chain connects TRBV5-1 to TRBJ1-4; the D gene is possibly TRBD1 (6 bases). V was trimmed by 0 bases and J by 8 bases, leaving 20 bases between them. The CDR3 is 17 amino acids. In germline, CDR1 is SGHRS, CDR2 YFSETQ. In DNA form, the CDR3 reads TGCGCCAGCAGCTTGGGATGGTTTGGCAGGGGAGACGAAAAACTGTTTTTT. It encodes CASSLGWFGRGDEKLFF.

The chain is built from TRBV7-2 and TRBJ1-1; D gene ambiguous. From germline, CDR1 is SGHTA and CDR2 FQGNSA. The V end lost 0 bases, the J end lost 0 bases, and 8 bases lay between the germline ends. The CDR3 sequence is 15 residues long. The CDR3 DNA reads TGTGCCAGCAGCTTAGCGCTCAGTATGAACACTGAAGCTTTCTTT. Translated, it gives CASSLALSMNTEAFF.

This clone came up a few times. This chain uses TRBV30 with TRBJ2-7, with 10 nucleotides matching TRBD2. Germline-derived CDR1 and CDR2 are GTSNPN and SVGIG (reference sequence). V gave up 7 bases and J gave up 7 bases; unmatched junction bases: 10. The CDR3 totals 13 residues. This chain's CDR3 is CASRVAGGREQYF. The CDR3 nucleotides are TGTGCCTCGAGGGTAGCGGGAGGTCGAGAGCAGTACTTC.